Below are 2 T cell receptor beta chains sequenced from a single sample in a study of cytomegalovirus exposure and HLA in healthy donors. Assay used: immunoSEQ multiplex PCR; TCRdb lists only in-frame clones, some missing. Counted here are about 140,000 clones, 80% to 90% occurring once; the ten biggest clones make up about 2.8%. The source material was PBMCs. These receptor sequences come from a young man in good health and CMV-seronegative.

The rearrangement links TRBV10-1 to TRBJ1-5; D unresolved. CDR1 and CDR2 from the germline V gene are WNHNN and SYGVQD (reference sequence). V was cut by 5 bases and J by 4 bases, with 9 bases left in between. The CDR3 extends over 13 amino acids. CDR3 nucleotide sequence: TGCGCCAGCAGTTCCCAGGTAAATCAGCCCCAGCATTTT. Amino acids: CASSSQVNQPQHF.

This clone has just one count. The rearrangement links TRBV7-8 to TRBJ2-2; TRBD1 matches at 8 bases. The CDR3 is made up of 16 amino acids. Per the germline V gene, CDR1 is SGHVS and CDR2 is FQNEAQ. Germline trimming cut 3 bases from V and 6 bases from J; bases unmatched to any gene: 9. In nucleotides, the CDR3 is TGTGCCAGCAGCTTGAGAGGACAGGGCGTATCCGGGGAGCTGTTTTTT. Its translation: CASSLRGQGVSGELFF.